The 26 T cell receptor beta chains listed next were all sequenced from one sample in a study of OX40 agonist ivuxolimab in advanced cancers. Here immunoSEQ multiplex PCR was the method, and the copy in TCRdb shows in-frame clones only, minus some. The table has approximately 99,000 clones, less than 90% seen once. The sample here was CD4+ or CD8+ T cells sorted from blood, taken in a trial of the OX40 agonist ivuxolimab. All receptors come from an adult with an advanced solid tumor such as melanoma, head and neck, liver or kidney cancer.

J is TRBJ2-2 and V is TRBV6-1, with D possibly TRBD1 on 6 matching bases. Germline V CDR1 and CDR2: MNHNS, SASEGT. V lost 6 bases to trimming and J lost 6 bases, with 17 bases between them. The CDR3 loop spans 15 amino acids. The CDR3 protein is CASSELTGLAGELFF. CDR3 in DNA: TGTGCCAGCAGCGAGTTAACAGGGCTCGCCGGGGAGCTGTTTTTT.

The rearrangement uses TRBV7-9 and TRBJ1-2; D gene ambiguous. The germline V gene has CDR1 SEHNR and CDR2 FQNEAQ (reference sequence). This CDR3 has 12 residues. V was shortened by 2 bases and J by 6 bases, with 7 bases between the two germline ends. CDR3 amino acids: CASSLIEDGYTF. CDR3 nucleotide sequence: TGTGCCAGCAGCTTAATAGAAGATGGCTACACCTTC.

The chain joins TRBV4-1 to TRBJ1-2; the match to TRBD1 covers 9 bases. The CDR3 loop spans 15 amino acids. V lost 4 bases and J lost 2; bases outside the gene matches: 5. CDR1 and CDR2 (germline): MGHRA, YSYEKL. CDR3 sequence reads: CASSLSGQGNYGYTF. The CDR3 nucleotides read TGCGCCAGCAGCCTGTCCGGACAGGGGAACTATGGCTACACCTTC.

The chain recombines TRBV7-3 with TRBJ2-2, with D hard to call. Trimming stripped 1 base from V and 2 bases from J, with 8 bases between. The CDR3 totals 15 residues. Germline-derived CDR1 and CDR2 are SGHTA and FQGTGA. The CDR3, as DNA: TGTGCCAGCAGCTTAAAGGCAGCTAACACCGGGGAGCTGTTTTTT. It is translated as CASSLKAANTGELFF.

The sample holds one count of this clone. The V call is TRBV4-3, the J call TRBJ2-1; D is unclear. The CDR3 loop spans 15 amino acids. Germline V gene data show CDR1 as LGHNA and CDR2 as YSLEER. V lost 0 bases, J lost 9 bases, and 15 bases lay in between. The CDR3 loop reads CASSQDPGRSGEQFF. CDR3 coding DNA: TGCGCCAGCAGCCAAGATCCGGGCCGATCGGGTGAGCAGTTCTTC.

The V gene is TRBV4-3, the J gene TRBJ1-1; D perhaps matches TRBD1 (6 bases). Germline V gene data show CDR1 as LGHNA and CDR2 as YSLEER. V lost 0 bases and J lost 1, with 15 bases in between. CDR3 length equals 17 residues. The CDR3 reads CASSQDWGQGTNTEAFF. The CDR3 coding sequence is TGCGCCAGCAGCCAAGATTGGGGGCAGGGGACGAACACTGAAGCTTTCTTT.

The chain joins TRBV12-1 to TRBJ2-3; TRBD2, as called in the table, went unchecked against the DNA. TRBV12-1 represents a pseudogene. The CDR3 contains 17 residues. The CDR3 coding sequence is TGTGCCAGCAGCTTTGTCCGCGGGAGCCCCCTCAGGGATACGCAGTATTTT. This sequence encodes CASSFVRGSPLRDTQYF.

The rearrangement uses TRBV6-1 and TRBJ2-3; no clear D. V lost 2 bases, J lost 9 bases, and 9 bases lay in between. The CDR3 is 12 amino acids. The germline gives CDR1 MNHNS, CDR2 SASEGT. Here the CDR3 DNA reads TGTGCCAGCAGTGAATTGATGCGAACGCAGTATTTT. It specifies CASSELMRTQYF.

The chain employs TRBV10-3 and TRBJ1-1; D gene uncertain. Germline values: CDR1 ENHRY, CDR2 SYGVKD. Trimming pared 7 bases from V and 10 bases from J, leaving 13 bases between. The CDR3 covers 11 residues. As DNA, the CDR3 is TGTGCCATCAACTCGGACGATGCAGCTTTCTTT. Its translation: CAINSDDAAFF.

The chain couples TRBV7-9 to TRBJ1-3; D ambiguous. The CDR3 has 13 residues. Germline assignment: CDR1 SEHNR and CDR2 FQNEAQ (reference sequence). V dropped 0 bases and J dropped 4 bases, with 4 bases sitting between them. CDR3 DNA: TGTGCCAGCAGCTTAGCTTCGGGAAACACCATATATTTT. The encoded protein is CASSLASGNTIYF. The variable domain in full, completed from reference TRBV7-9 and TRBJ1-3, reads DTGVSQNPRHKITKRGQNVTFRCDPISEHNRLYWYRQTLGQGPEFLTYFQNEAQLEKSRLLSDRFSAERPKGSFSTLEIQRTEQGDSAMYLCASSLASGNTIYFGEGSWLTVV.

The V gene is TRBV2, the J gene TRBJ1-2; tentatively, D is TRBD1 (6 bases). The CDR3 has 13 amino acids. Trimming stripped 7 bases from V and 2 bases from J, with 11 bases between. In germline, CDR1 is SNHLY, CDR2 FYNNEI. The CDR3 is CASNHRVNYGYTF. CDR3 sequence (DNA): TGTGCCAGCAACCACAGGGTCAACTATGGCTACACCTTC. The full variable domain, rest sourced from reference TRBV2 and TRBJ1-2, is EPEVTQTPSHQVTQMGQEVILRCVPISNHLYFYWYRQILGQKVEFLVSFYNNEISEKSEIFDDQFSVERPDGSNFTLKIRSTKLEDSAMYFCASNHRVNYGYTFGSGTRLTVV.

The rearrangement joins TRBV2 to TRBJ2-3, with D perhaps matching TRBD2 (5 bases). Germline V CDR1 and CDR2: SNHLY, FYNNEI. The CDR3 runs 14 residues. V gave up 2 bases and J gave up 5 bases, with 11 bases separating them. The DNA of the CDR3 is TGTGCCAGCAGTGAAAATAGTCGGGGAGATACGCAGTATTTT. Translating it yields CASSENSRGDTQYF.

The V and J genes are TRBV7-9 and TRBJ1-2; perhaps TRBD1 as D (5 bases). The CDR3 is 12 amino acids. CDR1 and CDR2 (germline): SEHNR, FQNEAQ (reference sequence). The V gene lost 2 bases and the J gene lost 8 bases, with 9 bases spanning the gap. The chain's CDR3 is CASSLIGGGYTF. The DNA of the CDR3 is TGTGCCAGCAGCTTAATCGGGGGAGGCTACACCTTC.

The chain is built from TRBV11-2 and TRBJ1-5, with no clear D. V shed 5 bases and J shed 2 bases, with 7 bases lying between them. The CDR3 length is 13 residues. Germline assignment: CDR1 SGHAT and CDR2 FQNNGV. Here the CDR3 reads CASSEGGNQPQHF. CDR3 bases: TGTGCCAGCAGCGAGGGTGGCAATCAGCCCCAGCATTTT.

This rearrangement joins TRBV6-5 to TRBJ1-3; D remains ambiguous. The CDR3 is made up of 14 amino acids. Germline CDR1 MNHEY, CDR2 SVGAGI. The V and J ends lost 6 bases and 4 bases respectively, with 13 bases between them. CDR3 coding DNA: TGTGCCAGCAGAGCCGGGCTGACCGGAAACACCATATATTTT. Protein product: CASRAGLTGNTIYF.

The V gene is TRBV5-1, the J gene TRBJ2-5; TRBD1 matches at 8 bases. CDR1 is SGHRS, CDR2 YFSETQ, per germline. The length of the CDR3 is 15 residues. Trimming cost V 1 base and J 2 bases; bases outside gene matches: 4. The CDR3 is CASSLTGGVQETQYF. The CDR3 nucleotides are TGCGCCAGCAGCTTGACAGGGGGTGTACAAGAGACCCAGTACTTC.

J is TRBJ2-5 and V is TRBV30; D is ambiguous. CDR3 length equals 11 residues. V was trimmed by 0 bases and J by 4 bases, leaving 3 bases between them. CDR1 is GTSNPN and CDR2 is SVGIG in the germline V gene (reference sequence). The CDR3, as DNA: TGTGCCTGGAGTGTCCCAGAGACCCAGTACTTC. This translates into CAWSVPETQYF. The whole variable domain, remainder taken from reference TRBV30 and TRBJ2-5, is SQTIHQWPATLVQPVGSPLSLECTVEGTSNPNLYWYRQAAGRGLQLLFYSVGIGQISSEVPQNLSASRPQDRQFILSSKKLLLSDSGFYLCAWSVPETQYFGPGTRLLVL.

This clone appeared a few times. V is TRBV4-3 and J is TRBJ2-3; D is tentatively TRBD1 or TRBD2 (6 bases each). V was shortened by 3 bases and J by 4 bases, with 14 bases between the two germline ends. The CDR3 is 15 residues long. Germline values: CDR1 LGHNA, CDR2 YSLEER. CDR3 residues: CASSHGGTYADTQYF. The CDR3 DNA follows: TGCGCCAGCAGCCACGGCGGGACATACGCAGATACGCAGTATTTT.

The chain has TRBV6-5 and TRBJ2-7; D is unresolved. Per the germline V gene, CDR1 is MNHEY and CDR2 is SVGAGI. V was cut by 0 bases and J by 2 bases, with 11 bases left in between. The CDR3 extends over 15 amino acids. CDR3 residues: CASSYSGSGAYEQYF. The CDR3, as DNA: TGTGCCAGCAGTTACTCAGGTTCCGGAGCCTACGAGCAGTACTTC.

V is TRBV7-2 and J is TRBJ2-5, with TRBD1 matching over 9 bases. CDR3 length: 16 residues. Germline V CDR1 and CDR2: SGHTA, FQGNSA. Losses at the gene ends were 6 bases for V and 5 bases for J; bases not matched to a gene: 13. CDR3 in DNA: TGTGCCAGCAGGCGTACCAGACAGGGGGGAATGGAGACCCAGTACTTC. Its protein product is CASRRTRQGGMETQYF.

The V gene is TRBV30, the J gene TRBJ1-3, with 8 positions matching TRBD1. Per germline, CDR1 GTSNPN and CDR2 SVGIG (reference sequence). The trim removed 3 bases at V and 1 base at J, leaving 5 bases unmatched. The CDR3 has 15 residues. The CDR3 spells CAWSRGQASGNTIYF. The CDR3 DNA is TGTGCCTGGAGCAGGGGACAGGCGTCTGGAAACACCATATATTTT.

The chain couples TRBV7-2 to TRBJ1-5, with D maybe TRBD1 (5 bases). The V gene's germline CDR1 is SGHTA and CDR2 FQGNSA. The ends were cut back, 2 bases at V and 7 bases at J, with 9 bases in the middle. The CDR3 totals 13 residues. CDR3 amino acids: CASSLSGGQPQHF. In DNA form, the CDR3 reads TGTGCCAGCAGCTTATCCGGGGGACAGCCCCAGCATTTT.

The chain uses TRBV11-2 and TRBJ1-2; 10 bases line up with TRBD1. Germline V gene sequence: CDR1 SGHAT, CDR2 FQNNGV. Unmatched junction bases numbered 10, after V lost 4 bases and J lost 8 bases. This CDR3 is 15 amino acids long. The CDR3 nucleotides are TGTGCCAGCAGCTCCGGGACAGGGGAACTCGGCGGCTACACCTTC. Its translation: CASSSGTGELGGYTF.

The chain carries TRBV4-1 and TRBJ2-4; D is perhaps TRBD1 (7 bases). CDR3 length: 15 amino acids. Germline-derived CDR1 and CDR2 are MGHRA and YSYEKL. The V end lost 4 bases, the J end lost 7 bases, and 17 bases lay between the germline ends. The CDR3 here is CASSRGAVDRNIQYF. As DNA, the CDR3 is TGCGCCAGCAGCCGGGGGGCCGTGGACAGGAACATTCAGTACTTC.

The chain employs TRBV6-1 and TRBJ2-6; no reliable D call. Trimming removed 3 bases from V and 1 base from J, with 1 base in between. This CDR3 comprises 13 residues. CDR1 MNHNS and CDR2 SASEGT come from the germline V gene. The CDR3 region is CASSDSGANVLTF. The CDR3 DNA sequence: TGTGCCAGCAGTGATTCTGGGGCCAACGTCCTGACTTTC.

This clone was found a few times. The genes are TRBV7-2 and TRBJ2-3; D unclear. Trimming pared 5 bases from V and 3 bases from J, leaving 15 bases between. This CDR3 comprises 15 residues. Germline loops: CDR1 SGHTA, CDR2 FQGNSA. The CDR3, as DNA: TGTGCCAGCAGCGTGGGCCCGGTAAAGACAGATACGCAGTATTTT. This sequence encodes CASSVGPVKTDTQYF.